This TCR beta chain was captured by sequencing in a study of cytomegalovirus exposure and HLA in healthy donors. The CDR3 has 15 amino acids. CDR1 is SGDLS, CDR2 YYNGEE, per germline. V dropped 0 bases and J dropped 5; count of bases not matched to a gene: 2. Researchers ran the PCR with 60 Vbeta and 13 Jbeta primers. The data were produced by immunoSEQ multiplex PCR, yet TCRdb's version contains in-frame clones alone and is incomplete. The sample records around 200,000 clones, over 75% being singletons. The chain is built from TRBV9 and TRBJ2-1; 10 bases agree with TRBD2. Specimen: PBMCs. The receptor comes from a man between 18 and 29 years old in good health and CMV-seronegative. CDR3 DNA: TGTGCCAGCAGCGTAGTTAGCGGGGGGAACAATGAGCAGTTCTTC. Translating it yields CASSVVSGGNNEQFF. Based on the CDR3 plus reference TRBV9 and TRBJ2-1, the full variable domain is DSGVTQTPKHLITATGQRVTLRCSPRSGDLSVYWYQQSLDQGLQFLIQYYNGEERAKGNILERFSAQQFPDLHSELNLSSLELGDSALYFCASSVVSGGNNEQFFGPGTRLTVL.